This TCR beta chain is drawn from a study of shared clonotypes between healthy human individuals. On the study more broadly: Three plates were used per donor for CD4 naive, three for CD4 memory, two for CD8 naive and one for CD8 memory.

Replicate sorted-subset PCRs were loaded with around 0.2 ug DNA, about 30,000 T cell genomes. Generated by immunoSEQ multiplex PCR, the TCRdb table keeps only in-frame clones and is missing some. The table lists approximately 980,000 clones, about 80% of them singletons. This CDR3 contains 15 residues. Germline-derived CDR1 and CDR2 are GTSNPN and SVGIG (reference sequence). V was shortened by 0 bases and J by 3 bases, with 13 bases between the two germline ends. There are a few counts of this clone. Its antigen is unidentified. Overall study findings and caveats: Memory subsets had estimated richness that was generally smaller than that of naive subsets.

The rearrangement links TRBV30 to TRBJ2-3; D remains unclear. Sequencing input: memory CD4+ T cells sorted from blood. Specified subset: CD45RA-negative fraction. The sequence was obtained from a man aged 18 to 30 in good health. The CDR3 DNA sequence: TGTGCCTGGAGTGTACGTATTGGTGGAACAGATACGCAGTATTTT. This translates into CAWSVRIGGTDTQYF.